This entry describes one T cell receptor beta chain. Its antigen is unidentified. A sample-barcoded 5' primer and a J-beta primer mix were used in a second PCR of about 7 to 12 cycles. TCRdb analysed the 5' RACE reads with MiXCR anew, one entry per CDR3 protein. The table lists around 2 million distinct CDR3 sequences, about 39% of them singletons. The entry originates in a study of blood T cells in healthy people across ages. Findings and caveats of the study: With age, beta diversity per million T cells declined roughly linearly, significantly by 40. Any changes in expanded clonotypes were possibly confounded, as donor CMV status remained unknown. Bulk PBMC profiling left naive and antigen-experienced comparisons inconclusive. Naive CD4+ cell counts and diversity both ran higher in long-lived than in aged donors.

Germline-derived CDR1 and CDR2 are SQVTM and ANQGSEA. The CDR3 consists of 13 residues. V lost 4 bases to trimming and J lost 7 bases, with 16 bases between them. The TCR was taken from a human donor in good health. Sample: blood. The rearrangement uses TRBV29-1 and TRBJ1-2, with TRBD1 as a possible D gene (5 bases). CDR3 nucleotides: TGCAGCGTTGGACCGGGACTCGGGTCTGGCTACACCTTC. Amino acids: CSVGPGLGSGYTF. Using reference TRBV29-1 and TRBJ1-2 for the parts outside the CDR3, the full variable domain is SAVISQKPSRDICQRGTSLTIQCQVDSQVTMMFWYRQQPGQSLTLIATANQGSEATYESGFVIDKFPISRPNLTFSTLTVSNMSPEDSSIYLCSVGPGLGSGYTFGSGTRLTVV.